This TCR beta chain was recovered during a study of OX40 agonist ivuxolimab in advanced cancers. The wider study: Ivuxolimab, an agonist antibody against OX40 (CD134), was given to patients. Cohort: around 83% men, mean age about 62, aged about 23 to 79. Patients with prior anti-PD-1, anti-PD-L1 or anti-CTLA-4 therapy were eligible; 40% had some.

The V and J ends lost 0 bases and 0 bases respectively, with 3 bases between them. This CDR3 contains 14 residues. Germline CDR1 GTSNPN, CDR2 SVGIG (reference sequence). This clone occurred a few times. Its antigen remains unknown. TCRdb's copy holds only in-frame clones and misses some; the assay was immunoSEQ multiplex PCR. The data show around 35,000 clones, with roughly 79% seen just once and about 1.3% held by the top ten. General study findings and limits: At 0.1 to 3.0 mg/kg and by week 6, CD4+ and CD8+ T cells in the blood had expanded clonally.

This receptor was taken from an adult with an advanced solid tumor such as melanoma, head and neck, liver or kidney cancer. Material: CD4+ or CD8+ T cells sorted from blood, obtained in a trial of the OX40 agonist ivuxolimab. The chain carries TRBV30 and TRBJ2-6; D is undetermined. In DNA, the CDR3 is TGTGCCTGGAGTGTAGGCTCTGGGGCCAACGTCCTGACTTTC. Protein sequence: CAWSVGSGANVLTF.